This TCR beta chain was documented in a study of blood T cells in healthy people across ages. Whole-study results and caveats: Getting older went along with TCR beta diversity per million T cells dropping roughly linearly.

Then a second PCR, running roughly 6 to 11 cycles, was carried out with a sample-barcoded 5' primer and a J-beta primer mix. Every cDNA was tagged by a template-switch adaptor with 12 random nucleotides. MiXCR, applied by TCRdb to the 5' RACE reads, yields one record per CDR3 protein. This sample carries more than 900,000 distinct CDR3 sequences, 25% to 30% of them seen once, and the ten largest clones take more than 8.5%. V lost 4 bases, J lost 9 bases, and 13 bases lay in between. Germline-derived CDR1 and CDR2 are ENHRY and SYGVKD. The CDR3 consists of 14 residues. This clonotype occurred many times. Its antigen is as yet unknown. This sample also appeared in a second study, on T cells of mothers and their children. That report notes: Study donors consisted of a few healthy Caucasian mothers and their six children. Related and unrelated pairs show TCR recombination output that thymic selection shapes similarly.

The receptor was derived from a woman aged 40-49 years in good health. The sample was blood. V gene TRBV10-3 combines with J gene TRBJ1-6; tentatively, D is TRBD1 (6 bases). The DNA for the CDR3 is TGTGCCATCAGTGGCGGGGGGGCGAGTTCACCCCTCCACTTT. Translation: CAISGGGASSPLHF.